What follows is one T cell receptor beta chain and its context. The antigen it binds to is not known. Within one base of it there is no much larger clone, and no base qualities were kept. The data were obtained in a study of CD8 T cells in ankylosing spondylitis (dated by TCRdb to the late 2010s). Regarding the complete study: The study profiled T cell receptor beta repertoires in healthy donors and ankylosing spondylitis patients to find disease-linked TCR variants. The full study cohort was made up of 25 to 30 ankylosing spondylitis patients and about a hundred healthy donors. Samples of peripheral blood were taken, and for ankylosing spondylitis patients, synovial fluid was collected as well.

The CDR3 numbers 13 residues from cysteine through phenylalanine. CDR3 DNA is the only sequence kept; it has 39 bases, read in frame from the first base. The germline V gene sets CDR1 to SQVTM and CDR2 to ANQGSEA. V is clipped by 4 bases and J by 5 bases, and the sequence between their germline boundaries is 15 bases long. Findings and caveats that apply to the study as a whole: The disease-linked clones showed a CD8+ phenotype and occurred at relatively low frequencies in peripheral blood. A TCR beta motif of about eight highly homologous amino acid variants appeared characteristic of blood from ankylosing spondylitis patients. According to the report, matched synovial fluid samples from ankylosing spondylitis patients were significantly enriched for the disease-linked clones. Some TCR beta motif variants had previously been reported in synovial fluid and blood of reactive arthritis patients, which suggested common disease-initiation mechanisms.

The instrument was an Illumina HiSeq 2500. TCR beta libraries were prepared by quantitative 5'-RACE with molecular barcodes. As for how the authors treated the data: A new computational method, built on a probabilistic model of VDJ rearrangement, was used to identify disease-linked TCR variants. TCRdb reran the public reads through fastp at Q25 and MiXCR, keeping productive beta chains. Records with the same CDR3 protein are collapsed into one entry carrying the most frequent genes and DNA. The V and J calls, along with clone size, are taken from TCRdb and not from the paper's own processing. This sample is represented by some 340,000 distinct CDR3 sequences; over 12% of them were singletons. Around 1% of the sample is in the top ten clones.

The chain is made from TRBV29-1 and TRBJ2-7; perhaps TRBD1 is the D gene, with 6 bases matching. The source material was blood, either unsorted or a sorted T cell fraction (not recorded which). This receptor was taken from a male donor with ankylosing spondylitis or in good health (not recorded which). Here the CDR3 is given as CSVGGRSRNEQYF. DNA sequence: TGCAGCGTTGGGGGGCGGTCGAGAAACGAGCAGTACTTC.